These 25 T cell receptor beta chains were all obtained from the same sample, sequenced in a study of T cells after yellow fever vaccination. TCRdb analysed the 5' RACE reads with MiXCR anew, one entry per CDR3 protein. Of 610,000 or so distinct CDR3 sequences in the sample, more than 9% were seen once. The specimen comprised PBMCs, sampled on the day of the yellow fever booster vaccination. The receptors stem from a man aged 25 to 40 who received the YFV17D yellow fever vaccine.

This clonotype appeared many times. The gene calls are TRBV20-1 and TRBJ2-7, with a tentative D call TRBD2 (6 bases). Between the trimmed V and J ends, which lost 3 bases and 0 bases, there was a span of 12 bases. This CDR3 has 14 amino acids. Looked up from germline, CDR1 is DFQATT and CDR2 is SNEGSKA (reference sequence). CDR3 nucleotides: TGCAGTGCTAGTAGGGACTTAAACTCCTACGAGCAGTACTTC. Translating it yields CSASRDLNSYEQYF.

This clonotype was seen many times. V and J are TRBV12-3 or TRBV12-4 and TRBJ2-3, with D possibly being TRBD1 (6 bases). The CDR3 is 15 residues long. Trimming cost V 7 bases and J 0 bases, with 14 bases left between them. This CDR3 reads CASILGQTSTDTQYF. CDR3 nucleotide sequence: TGTGCCAGCATCTTAGGACAGACTAGCACAGATACGCAGTATTTT.

This clonotype showed up many times. This sequence joins TRBV6-2 or TRBV6-3 and TRBJ2-3, with D uncertain. There are 11 residues in the CDR3. The germline V gene has CDR1 MNHEY and CDR2 SVGEGT. V was trimmed by 7 bases and J by 5 bases, leaving 7 bases between them. The CDR3 DNA follows: TGTGCCAGCACCCACGGAGATACGCAGTATTTT. This sequence encodes CASTHGDTQYF.

The chain has TRBV5-8 and TRBJ2-1; 15 bases are shared with TRBD2. V gave up 4 bases and J gave up 9 bases; unmatched junction bases: 5. This CDR3 has 15 amino acids. From germline, CDR1 is SGHTS and CDR2 YDEGEE. The CDR3 loop is CASSRGLAGGSEQFF. The CDR3 coding sequence is TGTGCCAGCAGCAGGGGACTAGCGGGAGGATCTGAGCAGTTCTTC. Full variable domain (remainder filled in from reference TRBV5-8 and TRBJ2-1): EAGVTQSPTHLIKTRGQQATLRCSPISGHTSVYWYQQALGLGLQFLLWYDEGEERNRGNFPPRFSGRQFPNYSSELNVNALELEDSALYLCASSRGLAGGSEQFFGPGTRLTVL.

The chain carries TRBV3-1 and TRBJ2-5; 9 bases fit TRBD2. The CDR3 consists of 18 residues. CDR1 and CDR2 from the germline V gene are LGHDT and YNNKEL (reference sequence). V shed 0 bases and J 7 bases; nucleotides not matched to a gene: 15. The CDR3 coding sequence is TGTGCCAGCAGCCAAGATGGAAGCGGGAGGTCCCAGGGTCGGACCCAGTACTTC. Its protein product is CASSQDGSGRSQGRTQYF.

On this clonotype itself: A clone one base away is much larger, so this may be a read error. This chain joins TRBV7-6 and TRBJ2-7; no clear D. The CDR3 is 14 residues long. Germline CDR1 and CDR2: SGHVS and FNYEAQ. CDR3 sequence: CASSLFGLTYEPYF. The DNA for the CDR3 is TGTGCCAGCAGCTTATTTGGGCTAACCTACGAGCCGTACTTC.

The chain joins TRBV5-1 to TRBJ2-2; no clear D gene. Germline CDR1 and CDR2: SGHRS and YFSETQ. V was shortened by 6 bases and J by 6 bases, with 15 bases between the two germline ends. This CDR3 has 14 amino acids. The CDR3 DNA reads TGCGCCAGCACAGGCAGCCTAGGATCCGGGGAGCTGTTTTTT. Encoded protein: CASTGSLGSGELFF.

The sample holds a few counts of this clonotype. V and J are TRBV7-2 and TRBJ1-1; D uncertain. The CDR3 extends over 14 amino acids. Germline CDR1 reads SGHTA; CDR2 reads FQGNSA. V dropped 1 base and J dropped 0 bases, with 6 bases sitting between them. CDR3 bases: TGTGCCAGCAGCTTAGACCCAGTGAACACTGAAGCTTTCTTT. Translated: CASSLDPVNTEAFF. Full variable domain (outside the CDR3, taken from reference TRBV7-2 and TRBJ1-1): GAGVSQSPSNKVTEKGKDVELRCDPISGHTALYWYRQSLGQGLEFLIYFQGNSAPDKSGLPSDRFSAERTGGSVSTLTIQRTQQEDSAVYLCASSLDPVNTEAFFGQGTRLTVV.

This clonotype was seen more than once but under ten times. The chain couples TRBV18 to TRBJ2-1; 9 nucleotides match TRBD2. The ends lost 3 bases at V and 0 bases at J; junction bases unmatched: 3. This CDR3 has 16 amino acids. Germline values: CDR1 KGHSH, CDR2 LQKENI. In DNA, the CDR3 is TGTGCCAGCTCACCTGGGGGACTAGCCTCCTACAATGAGCAGTTCTTC. It is translated as CASSPGGLASYNEQFF. The variable domain in full, with the rest retrieved from reference TRBV18 and TRBJ2-1, is NAGVMQNPRHLVRRRGQEARLRCSPMKGHSHVYWYRQLPEEGLKFMVYLQKENIIDESGMPKERFSAEFPKEGPSILRIQQVVRGDSAAYFCASSPGGLASYNEQFFGPGTRLTVL.

This clonotype was observed a few times. The chain uses TRBV30 and TRBJ2-3; D ambiguous. The CDR3 is made up of 13 amino acids. Trimming left V 1 base short and J 4 bases short, with 9 bases between. CDR1 GTSNPN and CDR2 SVGIG come from the germline V gene (reference sequence). The CDR3 here is CAWSGVSSDTQYF. CDR3 DNA: TGTGCCTGGAGTGGGGTTAGCTCAGATACGCAGTATTTT. The entire variable domain, with the rest obtained from reference TRBV30 and TRBJ2-3, is as follows: SQTIHQWPATLVQPVGSPLSLECTVEGTSNPNLYWYRQAAGRGLQLLFYSVGIGQISSEVPQNLSASRPQDRQFILSSKKLLLSDSGFYLCAWSGVSSDTQYFGPGTRLTVL.

There are a few counts of this clonotype. The chain employs TRBV30 and TRBJ1-6, with 8 bases that match TRBD1. CDR1 is GTSNPN, CDR2 SVGIG, per germline (reference sequence). Unmatched junction bases numbered 7, after V lost 5 bases and J lost 4 bases. The CDR3 runs to 15 residues. CDR3 nucleotides: TGTGCCTGGGAGGACAGGGCCCGATATAATTCACCCCTCCACTTT. The encoded protein is CAWEDRARYNSPLHF.

The chain carries TRBV20-1 and TRBJ2-7; no firm D call. The V gene's germline CDR1 is DFQATT and CDR2 SNEGSKA (reference sequence). This CDR3 spans 13 amino acids. V was clipped by 8 bases and J by 3 bases, with 17 bases between them. The CDR3 nucleotides read TGCAGTCCCGCCAGCGAAGATAGCTACGAGCAGTACTTC. Protein: CSPASEDSYEQYF.

The chain links TRBV30 to TRBJ2-2, with 9 bases fitting TRBD1. Germline V gene data show CDR1 as GTSNPN and CDR2 as SVGIG (reference sequence). The CDR3 extends over 15 amino acids. V lost 5 bases to trimming and J lost 3 bases; unmatched junction nucleotides: 7. CDR3 in amino acids: CAWGPGQGDTGELFF. CDR3 nucleotides: TGTGCCTGGGGCCCGGGACAGGGCGACACCGGGGAGCTGTTTTTT.

The sample holds a few counts of this clonotype. V gene TRBV12-3 or TRBV12-4 combines with J gene TRBJ2-3; possible D gene TRBD2, 7 bases. The V gene lost 11 bases and the J gene lost 6 bases, with 24 bases spanning the gap. CDR3 size: 15 residues. This chain's CDR3 is CASQWSGTTSDTQYF. In nucleotides, the CDR3 is TGTGCCTCCCAATGGAGCGGGACAACATCCGATACGCAGTATTTT.

This clonotype was recorded a few times. The genes are TRBV5-1 and TRBJ2-7; D might be TRBD1 or TRBD2, each matching 7 bases. CDR3 length: 15 residues. Trimming took 6 bases from V and 2 from J, leaving 18 bases between them. CDR1 and CDR2 from the germline V gene are SGHRS and YFSETQ. The CDR3 protein is CASTLGGGSTYEQYF. In nucleotides, the CDR3 is TGCGCCAGCACTTTGGGAGGGGGCAGTACCTACGAGCAGTACTTC.

The chain carries TRBV7-2 and TRBJ1-2; the match to TRBD1 covers 10 bases. This CDR3 is built from 13 residues. The V gene's germline CDR1 is SGHTA and CDR2 FQGNSA. The ends lost 5 bases at V and 6 bases at J; junction bases unmatched: 3. This CDR3 reads CASSPGQGNGYTF. Written as DNA, the CDR3 is TGTGCCAGCAGCCCGGGACAGGGGAATGGCTACACCTTC.

This clonotype was seen ten or more times. V and J are TRBV5-1 and TRBJ2-3, with D uncertain. Germline V CDR1 and CDR2: SGHRS, YFSETQ. The V and J ends lost 0 bases and 5 bases respectively, with 4 bases between them. This CDR3 region has 12 residues. CDR3 region: CASSLDVDTQYF. The CDR3 bases are TGCGCCAGCAGCTTGGACGTAGATACGCAGTATTTT.

This chain uses TRBV29-1 with TRBJ2-1; D ambiguous. Germline values: CDR1 SQVTM, CDR2 ANQGSEA. The ends were cut back, 7 bases at V and 12 bases at J, with 13 bases in the middle. CDR3 length: 10 amino acids. Written as DNA, the CDR3 is TGCAGCGCTTACGACGTCGGGCAGTTCTTC. Protein sequence: CSAYDVGQFF.

This clonotype appeared a few times. V gene TRBV5-1 combines with J gene TRBJ2-1; TRBD2 matches 10 bases. V dropped 5 bases and J dropped 8; count of bases not matched to a gene: 10. The germline gives CDR1 SGHRS, CDR2 YFSETQ. The CDR3 runs to 15 residues. CDR3 loop: CASRQLAGNPHEQFF. CDR3 nucleotides: TGCGCCAGCAGACAACTAGCGGGGAACCCCCATGAGCAGTTCTTC. The complete variable domain, with remaining parts taken from reference TRBV5-1 and TRBJ2-1, reads KAGVTQTPRYLIKTRGQQVTLSCSPISGHRSVSWYQQTPGQGLQFLFEYFSETQRNKGNFPGRFSGRQFSNSRSEMNVSTLELGDSALYLCASRQLAGNPHEQFFGPGTRLTVL.

The chain combines TRBV3-1 with TRBJ2-6, with no clear D. This CDR3 region has 17 residues. Trimming took 4 bases from V and 0 from J, leaving 13 bases between them. CDR1 LGHDT and CDR2 YNNKEL come from the germline V gene (reference sequence). CDR3 amino acids: CASSPSARRSGANVLTF. The CDR3 nucleotides read TGTGCCAGCAGCCCCTCGGCTAGGCGCTCTGGGGCCAACGTCCTGACTTTC.

This chain connects TRBV19 to TRBJ2-7; TRBD2 agrees at 9 bases. V lost 10 bases, J lost 5 bases, and 12 bases stayed unmatched. The length of the CDR3 is 14 residues. From germline, CDR1 is LNHDA and CDR2 SQIVND (reference sequence). The CDR3 region is CATVGIAGVHEQYF. The CDR3 coding sequence is TGTGCCACGGTCGGGATAGCGGGAGTCCACGAGCAGTACTTC.

The V and J genes are TRBV20-1 and TRBJ1-2; TRBD1 matches 8 bases. CDR3 size: 15 residues. The ends lost 6 bases at V and 6 bases at J; junction bases unmatched: 15. Per the germline V gene, CDR1 is DFQATT and CDR2 is SNEGSKA (reference sequence). The CDR3, as DNA: TGCAGTGCCGTTTCCGGGACAGGAAGGGGCGATGGCTACACCTTC. Its protein is CSAVSGTGRGDGYTF.

This sequence joins TRBV24-1 and TRBJ2-1; 7 bases align to TRBD1. Losses at the gene ends were 0 bases for V and 7 bases for J; bases not matched to a gene: 8. This CDR3 has 16 residues. In germline, CDR1 is KGHDR, CDR2 SFDVKD. The CDR3 DNA reads as TGTGCCACCAGTGATTTGCCAACAGGGGCTCGGAATGAGCAGTTCTTC. It yields the protein CATSDLPTGARNEQFF.

The chain combines TRBV12-3 or TRBV12-4 with TRBJ2-1; D possibly corresponds to TRBD2 (6 bases). There are 16 residues in the CDR3. The V end lost 2 bases, the J end lost 13 bases, and 24 bases lay between the germline ends. The CDR3 DNA reads TGTGCCAGCAGTTTAAATGGGGAGGCCCAATCCGCGCAACAGTTCTTC. Translating gives CASSLNGEAQSAQQFF.

This chain joins TRBV27 and TRBJ2-1; TRBD1 aligns across 8 bases. V was pared by 5 bases and J by 8 bases, with 11 bases of the junction left unmatched. Germline V gives CDR1 MNHEY, CDR2 SMNVEV (reference sequence). This CDR3 is built from 15 residues. CDR3: CASSNTGGRGDEQFF. The DNA of the CDR3 is TGTGCCAGCAGTAATACAGGGGGTCGGGGCGATGAGCAGTTCTTC.